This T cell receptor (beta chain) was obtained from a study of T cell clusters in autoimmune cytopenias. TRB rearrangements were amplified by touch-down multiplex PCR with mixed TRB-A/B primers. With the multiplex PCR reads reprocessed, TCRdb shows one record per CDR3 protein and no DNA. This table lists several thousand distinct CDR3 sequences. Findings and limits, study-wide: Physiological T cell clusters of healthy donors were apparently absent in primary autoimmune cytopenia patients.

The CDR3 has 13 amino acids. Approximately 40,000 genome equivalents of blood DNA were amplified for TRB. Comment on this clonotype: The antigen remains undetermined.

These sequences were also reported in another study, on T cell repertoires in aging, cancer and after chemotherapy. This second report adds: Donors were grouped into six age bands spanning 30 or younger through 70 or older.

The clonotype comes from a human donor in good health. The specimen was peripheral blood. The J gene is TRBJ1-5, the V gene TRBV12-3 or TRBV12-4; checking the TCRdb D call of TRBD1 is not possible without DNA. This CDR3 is CASSLKGVQPQHF.